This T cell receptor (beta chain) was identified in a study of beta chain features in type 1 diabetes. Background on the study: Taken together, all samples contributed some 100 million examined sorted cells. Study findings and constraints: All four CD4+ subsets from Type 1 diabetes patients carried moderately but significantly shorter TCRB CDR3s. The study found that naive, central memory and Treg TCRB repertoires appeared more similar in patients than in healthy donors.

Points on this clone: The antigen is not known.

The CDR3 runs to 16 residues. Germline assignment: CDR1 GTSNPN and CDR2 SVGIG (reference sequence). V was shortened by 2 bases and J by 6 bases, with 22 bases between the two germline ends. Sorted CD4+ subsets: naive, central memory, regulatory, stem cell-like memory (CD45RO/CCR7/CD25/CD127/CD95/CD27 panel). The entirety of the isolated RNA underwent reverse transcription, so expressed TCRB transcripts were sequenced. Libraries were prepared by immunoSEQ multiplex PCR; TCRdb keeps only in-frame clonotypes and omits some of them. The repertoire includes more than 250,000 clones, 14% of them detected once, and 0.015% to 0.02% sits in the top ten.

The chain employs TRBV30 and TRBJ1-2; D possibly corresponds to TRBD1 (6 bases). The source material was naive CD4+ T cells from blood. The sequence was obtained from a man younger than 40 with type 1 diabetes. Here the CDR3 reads CAWSLLPPTGLHGYTF. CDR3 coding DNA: TGTGCCTGGAGTCTTCTGCCCCCCACAGGGCTCCATGGCTACACCTTC.